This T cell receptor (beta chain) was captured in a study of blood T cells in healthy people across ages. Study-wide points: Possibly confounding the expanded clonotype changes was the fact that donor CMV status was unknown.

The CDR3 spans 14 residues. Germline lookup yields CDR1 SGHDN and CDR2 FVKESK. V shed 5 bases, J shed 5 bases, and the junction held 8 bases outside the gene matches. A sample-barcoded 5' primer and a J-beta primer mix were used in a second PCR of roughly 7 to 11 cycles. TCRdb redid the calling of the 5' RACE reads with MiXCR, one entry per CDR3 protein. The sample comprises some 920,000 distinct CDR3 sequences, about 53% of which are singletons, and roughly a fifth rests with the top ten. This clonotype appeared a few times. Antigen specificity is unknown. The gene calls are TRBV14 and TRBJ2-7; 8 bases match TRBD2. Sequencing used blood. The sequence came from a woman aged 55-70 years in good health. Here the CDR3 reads CASSFGTSFHEQYF. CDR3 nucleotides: TGTGCCAGCAGCTTCGGGACTAGTTTTCACGAGCAGTACTTC. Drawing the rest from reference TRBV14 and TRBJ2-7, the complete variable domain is EAGVTQFPSHSVIEKGQTVTLRCDPISGHDNLYWYRRVMGKEIKFLLHFVKESKQDESGMPNNRFLAERTGGTYSTLKVQPAELEDSGVYFCASSFGTSFHEQYFGPGTRLTVT.